This TCR beta chain was observed in a study of OX40 agonist ivuxolimab in advanced cancers. Across the whole study: Intravenous ivuxolimab was administered to patients every 2 weeks at 0.01 to 10 mg/kg.

Blood sampling was done at baseline, cycle 4 day 1, and cycle 7 day 1. This clone was observed a handful of times. Libraries were prepared by immunoSEQ multiplex PCR; TCRdb keeps only in-frame clonotypes and omits some of them. The sample includes about 41,000 clones, over 80% of them seen just once. Trimming removed 3 bases from V and 5 bases from J; junction bases left unmatched: 6. The germline V gene encodes CDR1 GTSNPN and CDR2 SVGIG (reference sequence). The CDR3 totals 14 residues. The V gene is TRBV30, the J gene TRBJ1-2, with 10 bases identical to TRBD1. The sequences come from CD4+ or CD8+ T cells sorted from blood, collected in a trial of the OX40 agonist ivuxolimab. This TCR was sampled from an adult with an advanced solid tumor such as melanoma, head and neck, liver or kidney cancer. This CDR3 reads CAWRVTGGAYGYTF. CDR3 DNA sequence: TGTGCCTGGAGAGTGACAGGGGGCGCGTATGGCTACACCTTC.